This T cell receptor (beta chain) stems from a study of T cell repertoires in cytomegalovirus infection (dated by TCRdb to between 2018 and 2021). At the level of the whole study: Donor HLA type was relevant to the analysis, because carriage of CMV infection together with the matching HLA type was indicated by public TCR beta signatures.

Sequencing took place on an Illumina HiSeq 1500. TCRdb trimmed public reads at Q25 via fastp, called clones via MiXCR and kept in-frame beta chains. Each entry merges the rows of one CDR3 protein and shows their most common DNA and genes. The sample has around 490,000 distinct CDR3 sequences on record, around 27% of them singletons. The top ten hold under 15% of the sample. This clonotype has just a few counts. Its antigen target is currently unknown. Base qualities were left out, and no much larger clone turns up one base away. Trimming removed 2 bases from V and 5 bases from J, leaving 9 bases between the germline ends. CDR1 and CDR2 (SQVTM, ANQGSEA) derive from the germline V gene. From cysteine to phenylalanine, the CDR3 is 13 amino acids long. The retained sequence is limited to the CDR3, 39 bases, with the frame set at the first base. The full study reports these points: The ex vivo response was dominated by HLA-C-restricted CMV-specific TCR beta clonotypes, which also provided the single most frequent clonotype in two of eight donors. In both this cohort and an independent cohort of 352 donors, the cumulative frequency of public TCR beta family members distinguished carriers of CMV infection plus the relevant HLA type.

Sequencing was carried out using PBMCs. The sequence links TRBV29-1 to TRBJ2-2; the D gene cannot be resolved reliably. The receptor comes from a human donor in good health (CMV status not recorded). Some clones in this sample may be carry-over from other donors' samples. The nucleotide sequence is TGCAGCGTTGAAAGGCCTTTAACCGGGGAGCTGTTTTTT. Its protein reads: CSVERPLTGELFF.